The present TCR beta chain was sequenced within a study of T cell repertoires in cytomegalovirus infection. Study information: Carrying CMV and the relevant HLA type showed in public TCR beta signatures.

General study results and limits: HLA-C-restricted CMV clonotypes gave the most frequent clonotype in two of eight donors.

This clonotype was seen just once. Its target is unknown. J gave up 8 bases and V 7 bases, and 5 bases lay outside the gene matches. Germline V lookup: CDR1 MDHEN, CDR2 SYDVKM. The CDR3 is made up of 12 amino acids. Using its own MiXCR run on the reads, TCRdb lists one record per CDR3 protein. The sample contains just over 150,000 distinct CDR3 sequences, about 25% of which appear only once. The receptor was isolated from a human donor in good health (CMV status not recorded). Some clones in this sample may be carry-over from other donors' samples. The chain joins TRBV28 to TRBJ2-1, with 7 positions matching TRBD1. Sequenced material: PBMCs. CDR3 nucleotide sequence: TGTGCCAGCACGGACAGGTTGCATGAGCAGTTCTTC. Amino acids: CASTDRLHEQFF.